The rows below give T cell receptor beta chains drawn from one sample of a study of OX40 agonist ivuxolimab in advanced cancers. Profiled with immunoSEQ multiplex PCR; TCRdb holds only in-frame clones, not every one. This table has around 19,000 clones, around 69% appearing once. The sample consisted of CD4+ or CD8+ T cells sorted from blood, taken in a trial of the OX40 agonist ivuxolimab. The receptor set was obtained from an adult with an advanced solid tumor such as melanoma, head and neck, liver or kidney cancer. CDR3s include the opening cysteine and the closing phenylalanine or tryptophan.

J,V,CDR3
TRBJ2-2,TRBV27,CASSGTYTGELFF
TRBJ1-1,TRBV11-2,CASSLEGVAFF
TRBJ1-2,TRBV7-2,CASSPSHETNYGYTF
TRBJ1-5,TRBV30,CAWSGAVGNQPQHF
TRBJ2-1,TRBV27,CASSLFSAGYEQFF
TRBJ1-5,TRBV7-9,CASSDLQGSQPQHF
TRBJ2-7,TRBV14,CASSQVRTGGLNSYEQYF
TRBJ2-1,TRBV19,CASSPRTGYYNEQFF
TRBJ1-1,TRBV7-6,CASSPGRPNTEAFF
TRBJ2-1,TRBV28,CATRRSAYNEQFF
TRBJ2-7,TRBV4-1,CASSQTSGRSYEQYF
TRBJ2-2,TRBV4-2,CASSQGFAVAGELFF
TRBJ1-4,TRBV7-3,CASSLSRATNEKLFF
TRBJ1-1,TRBV28,CASSQSRDRLNTEAFF
TRBJ1-5,TRBV28,CASSDYRQPNQPQHF
TRBJ2-2,TRBV4-2,CASSQDTPNRNTGELFF
TRBJ1-2,TRBV6-5,CASSFAPGQGIRGYTF
TRBJ2-3,TRBV27,CASRRPGLAEPRGADTQYF
TRBJ2-1,TRBV7-2,CASSLERLAGYPSYNEQFF
TRBJ1-4,TRBV6-1,CASSDSWREKLFF
TRBJ2-1,TRBV27,CASSSTQTSGDDNEQFF
TRBJ2-5,TRBV29-1,CSVVPWLAGQETQYF
TRBJ2-2,TRBV5-4,CASRGSNTGELFF
TRBJ2-1,TRBV7-9,CASSLFGVWNEQFF
TRBJ2-7,TRBV9,CASSVTVAGGRGEQYF
TRBJ2-7,TRBV29-1,CSVGDGMNEQYF
TRBJ2-1,TRBV27,CASSFYMGQTTLSYNEQFF
TRBJ2-5,TRBV27,CASSLYQGRETQYF
TRBJ1-1,TRBV19,CASSIRMGVITEAFF
TRBJ1-2,TRBV7-6,CASSLDTRPANYGYTF
TRBJ2-2,TRBV7-6,CASSATGAGELFF
TRBJ2-7,TRBV30,CAWSSSYEQYF